Presented here are 29 T cell receptor beta chains from one specimen sequenced in a study of early T cells in non-severe SARS-CoV-2 infection. TCRdb recomputed calls from the 5' RACE reads with MiXCR, one row per CDR3 protein. The profile shows around 57,000 distinct CDR3 sequences, about 5.9% of them singletons. The sample comprised whole blood. The source is an adult who was a healthcare worker with PCR-confirmed SARS-CoV-2 infection or an uninfected control (not recorded which).

This rearrangement joins TRBV2 to TRBJ2-4, with D tentatively TRBD2 (7 bases). CDR1 and CDR2 from the germline V gene are SNHLY and FYNNEI. CDR3 size: 16 residues. Trimming took 6 bases from V and 1 from J, leaving 16 bases between them. DNA of the CDR3: TGTGCCAGCAGCCGTGGGGGGGGCCGTGCCAAAAACATTCAGTACTTC. It translates to CASSRGGGRAKNIQYF.

This clonotype was picked up many times. The chain uses TRBV12-3 or TRBV12-4 and TRBJ1-2; 10 bases fit TRBD1. This CDR3 has 21 amino acids. Unmatched junction bases numbered 23, after V lost 6 bases and J lost 1 base. CDR3 DNA sequence: TGTGCCAGCAGGCTCCGGGACAGGGGCCTTAGGCGGTCTCCCATTAACTATGGCTACACCTTC. It specifies CASRLRDRGLRRSPINYGYTF.

This clonotype has a count of ten or more. The chain combines TRBV3-1 with TRBJ1-5, with TRBD1 identical over 10 bases. In germline, CDR1 is LGHDT, CDR2 YNNKEL (reference sequence). The ends lost 8 bases at V and 1 base at J; junction bases unmatched: 2. The length of the CDR3 is 14 residues. The CDR3 reads CASGDRGSNQPQHF. The DNA for the CDR3 is TGTGCCAGCGGGGACAGGGGAAGCAATCAGCCCCAGCATTTT.

This clonotype was seen many times. V gene TRBV11-2 combines with J gene TRBJ2-7, with 9 bases lining up with TRBD2. Germline V gene data show CDR1 as SGHAT and CDR2 as FQNNGV. V was clipped by 5 bases and J by 5 bases; unmatched bases: 7. There are 14 residues in the CDR3. This CDR3 reads CASSRGVAGDEQYF. The CDR3, as DNA: TGTGCCAGCAGCCGAGGGGTAGCGGGGGACGAGCAGTACTTC.

This clonotype was seen more than once but under ten times. This chain links TRBV11-2 with TRBJ2-7; TRBD1 matches at 7 bases. Germline V gives CDR1 SGHAT, CDR2 FQNNGV. After removal of 2 bases from V and 5 bases from J, the junction contained 9 bases not matched to a gene. The CDR3 contains 15 residues. CDR3 coding DNA: TGTGCCAGCAGCTTACCTTATAGGGGGCGTAACGAGCAGTACTTC. Amino acid sequence: CASSLPYRGRNEQYF.

Here the CDR3 reads CASSEGAAYEQYF. The CDR3 coding sequence is TGCGCCAGCAGTGAGGGGGCGGCCTACGAGCAGTACTTC. This rearrangement joins TRBV10-2 to TRBJ2-7, with D possibly matching TRBD1 (5 bases). The CDR3 covers 13 residues. Trimming cost V 2 bases and J 2 bases, with 7 bases left between them. The germline CDR1 and CDR2 sequences are WSHSY and SAAADI.

This clonotype has a count of ten or more. CDR3 in DNA: TGTGCCAGCAGCTTAGATCTAACAGGGGGCGCCGAGACCCAGTACTTC. This sequence encodes CASSLDLTGGAETQYF. The chain joins TRBV11-2 to TRBJ2-5; 9 nucleotides line up with TRBD1. The CDR3 extends over 16 amino acids. The V and J ends lost 0 bases and 5 bases, in that order; junction bases with no gene match: 7. CDR1 and CDR2 from the germline V gene are SGHAT and FQNNGV.

This clonotype came up many times. The V gene is TRBV11-2, the J gene TRBJ2-3; tentative D call: TRBD2 (7 bases). V shed 4 bases and J shed 6 bases, with 23 bases lying between them. The CDR3 totals 17 residues. Germline V CDR1 and CDR2: SGHAT, FQNNGV. CDR3 coding DNA: TGTGCCAGCAGCTCTAGGGGGAGGGCAGGGGCGCAGGATACGCAGTATTTT. Amino acid sequence: CASSSRGRAGAQDTQYF.

This chain joins TRBV5-6 and TRBJ1-6, with no clear D. Trimming took off 3 bases at V and 2 bases at J, with 9 bases between the two ends. The CDR3 length is 15 residues. CDR1 and CDR2 from the germline V gene are SGHDT and YYEEEE. The CDR3 region has the DNA TGTGCCAGCAGCTCCTGGGAGGCCTATAATTCACCCCTCCACTTT. Translating gives CASSSWEAYNSPLHF.

This clonotype was seen more than once but under ten times. CDR3 protein: CSVNNEQFF. The CDR3 DNA reads as TGCAGTGTCAACAATGAGCAGTTCTTC. The V and J genes are TRBV29-1 and TRBJ2-1; D not certain. This CDR3 region has 9 residues. The germline CDR1 and CDR2 sequences are SQVTM and ANQGSEA.

J is TRBJ2-1 and V is TRBV6-5; the match to TRBD2 covers 7 bases. After removal of 2 bases from V and 8 bases from J, the junction contained 9 bases not matched to a gene. This CDR3 is 15 amino acids long. Germline V gives CDR1 MNHEY, CDR2 SVGAGI. The chain's CDR3 is CASSYGLAVSYEQFF. CDR3 sequence (DNA): TGTGCCAGCAGTTACGGTCTAGCGGTTAGTTATGAGCAGTTCTTC.

This clonotype was picked up many times. This chain joins TRBV3-1 and TRBJ1-1; D gene uncertain. This CDR3 spans 13 amino acids. The germline V gene encodes CDR1 LGHDT and CDR2 YNNKEL (reference sequence). V was trimmed by 0 bases and J by 2 bases, leaving 4 bases between them. The CDR3 loop is CASSQDLNTEAFF. DNA for the CDR3: TGTGCCAGCAGCCAAGACCTAAACACTGAAGCTTTCTTT.

The CDR3 reads CASSNRRVTDTQYF. The CDR3 DNA reads as TGTGCCAGCAGTAACCGGCGGGTGACAGATACGCAGTATTTT. The chain carries TRBV6-5 and TRBJ2-3; tentative D call: TRBD2 (5 bases). V dropped 5 bases and J dropped 3 bases, with 12 bases sitting between them. The length of the CDR3 is 14 residues. Per the germline V gene, CDR1 is MNHEY and CDR2 is SVGAGI.

This clonotype was recorded at least ten times. The chain uses TRBV7-6 and TRBJ2-3; D uncertain. The V end was cut by 2 bases, the J end by 2 bases, with 5 bases between. Germline lookup yields CDR1 SGHVS and CDR2 FNYEAQ. The CDR3 loop spans 13 amino acids. As DNA, the CDR3 is TGTGCCAGCAGCTTATCTCACACAGATACGCAGTATTTT. This codes for CASSLSHTDTQYF. Full variable domain (missing parts from reference TRBV7-6 and TRBJ2-3): GAGVSQSPRYKVTKRGQDVALRCDPISGHVSLYWYRQALGQGPEFLTYFNYEAQQDKSGLPNDRFSAERPEGSISTLTIQRTEQRDSAMYRCASSLSHTDTQYFGPGTRLTVL.

This clonotype was seen ten or more times. V and J are TRBV5-6 and TRBJ1-1, with D perhaps TRBD1 (5 bases). CDR3 size: 15 residues. Germline CDR1 and CDR2: SGHDT and YYEEEE. V was trimmed by 1 base and J by 3 bases, leaving 13 bases between them. This chain's CDR3 is CASSLLGREDTEAFF. The CDR3 DNA is TGTGCCAGCAGCTTGTTGGGCAGGGAGGACACTGAAGCTTTCTTT.

This clonotype has a count of ten or more. The chain is built from TRBV6-5 and TRBJ2-7, with D possibly TRBD1 on 5 matching bases. CDR1 and CDR2 from the germline V gene are MNHEY and SVGAGI. V was cut by 5 bases and J by 3 bases, with 17 bases left in between. This CDR3 contains 15 residues. The CDR3 loop reads CASSTHLGRVYEQYF. In nucleotides, the CDR3 is TGTGCCAGCAGTACCCACTTGGGCAGGGTCTACGAGCAGTACTTC.

The chain combines TRBV20-1 with TRBJ2-3; TRBD2 matches at 7 bases. This CDR3 spans 13 amino acids. V lost 3 bases to trimming and J lost 4 bases; unmatched junction nucleotides: 4. Germline V CDR1 and CDR2: DFQATT, SNEGSKA (reference sequence). This CDR3 reads CSASGGIADTQYF. For the CDR3, the DNA is TGCAGTGCTAGCGGGGGGATCGCAGATACGCAGTATTTT.

This clonotype was picked up many times. The chain carries TRBV12-3 or TRBV12-4 and TRBJ1-2, with D perhaps TRBD1 (6 bases). This CDR3 comprises 13 residues. V was trimmed by 5 bases and J by 4 bases, leaving 11 bases between them. CDR3: CASSPTGIYGYTF. The CDR3 coding sequence is TGTGCCAGCAGTCCGACAGGAATCTATGGCTACACCTTC.

This clonotype was counted at least ten times. The chain is built from TRBV6-1 and TRBJ1-5; D unresolved. The germline V and J ends were trimmed by 1 base and 7 bases, with 17 bases remaining between them. The CDR3 consists of 16 residues. Germline CDR1 MNHNS, CDR2 SASEGT. In DNA, the CDR3 is TGTGCCAGCAGTGAAGGCGTTCTCCGGCAGAGACAGCCCCAGCATTTT. Its protein product is CASSEGVLRQRQPQHF.

The genes are TRBV6-5 and TRBJ2-7; 8 nucleotides agree with TRBD2. Germline V CDR1 and CDR2: MNHEY, SVGAGI. Trimming took 3 bases from V and 7 from J; bases not matched to a gene: 8. The CDR3 sequence is 14 residues long. The CDR3 DNA follows: TGTGCCAGCAGTTATAACAGCCCGGGGGGGGAGCAGTACTTC. Its translation is CASSYNSPGGEQYF.

This chain links TRBV20-1 with TRBJ2-7, with D hard to call. Germline-derived CDR1 and CDR2 are DFQATT and SNEGSKA (reference sequence). The CDR3 is 12 residues long. The CDR3 coding sequence is TGCAGCGCAAGAATGAACTCCTACGAGCAGTACTTC. Its protein product is CSARMNSYEQYF.

V is TRBV7-9 and J is TRBJ2-5; TRBD2 matches at 8 bases. Germline V CDR1 and CDR2: SEHNR, FQNEAQ (reference sequence). Trimming at V came to 5 bases and at J to 5 bases, leaving 10 bases not matched to a gene. The CDR3 covers 15 residues. The CDR3 spells CASSRSGGGQETQYF. The CDR3 nucleotides read TGTGCCAGCAGCAGAAGCGGGGGAGGTCAGGAGACCCAGTACTTC.

This clonotype was picked up many times. The chain recombines TRBV20-1 with TRBJ2-5; a possible D gene is TRBD1 (5 bases). The CDR3 runs to 14 residues. Germline V lookup: CDR1 DFQATT, CDR2 SNEGSKA (reference sequence). V lost 8 bases and J lost 4, with 20 bases in between. CDR3 residues: CSIYRAQQGETQYF. The CDR3 DNA is TGCAGTATATACCGGGCCCAGCAGGGAGAGACCCAGTACTTC.

This chain joins TRBV2 and TRBJ1-1; 7 nucleotides match TRBD1. The V segment lost 6 bases and the J segment 5 bases; nucleotides outside the gene matches: 9. The CDR3 runs 14 residues. Germline V lookup: CDR1 SNHLY, CDR2 FYNNEI. In nucleotides, the CDR3 is TGTGCCAGCAGGGACAGGTCCTCAAGGACTGAAGCTTTCTTT. Amino acids: CASRDRSSRTEAFF.

This clonotype came up many times. This chain joins TRBV11-3 and TRBJ2-2, with D tentatively TRBD2 (5 bases). Germline lookup yields CDR1 SGHNT and CDR2 YENEEA. This CDR3 is 16 amino acids long. V shed 5 bases and J shed 5 bases, with 18 bases lying between them. CDR3: CASSPRTLPGTGELFF. The CDR3 region has the DNA TGTGCCAGCAGCCCCCGGACCCTCCCGGGGACCGGGGAGCTGTTTTTT.

Ten or more counts support this clonotype. The chain joins TRBV11-2 to TRBJ1-2; no reliable D call. The CDR3 has 15 amino acids. CDR1 SGHAT and CDR2 FQNNGV come from the germline V gene. V was pared by 6 bases and J by 4 bases, with 18 bases between. The CDR3 nucleotides read TGTGCCAGCAGACCAACCGGTGCAGAAGGCTATGGCTACACCTTC. Encoded protein: CASRPTGAEGYGYTF.

This clonotype came up many times. The chain employs TRBV19 and TRBJ1-2; 7 bases map to TRBD1. V shed 3 bases, J shed 2 bases, and the junction held 6 bases outside the gene matches. The CDR3 covers 15 residues. CDR1 is LNHDA, CDR2 SQIVND, per germline (reference sequence). The CDR3, as DNA: TGTGCCAGTAGTATGGGACAGCTCACCAACTATGGCTACACCTTC. Encoded protein: CASSMGQLTNYGYTF.

The chain couples TRBV27 to TRBJ2-1; TRBD1 or TRBD2 may be the D gene (6 bases each). The germline CDR1 and CDR2 sequences are MNHEY and SMNVEV (reference sequence). The CDR3 has 16 amino acids. Deletions cut 0 bases from V and 4 bases from J, with 13 bases between. The CDR3 nucleotides are TGTGCCAGCAGTTTATCGAATGGGGGGCTGTACAATGAGCAGTTCTTC. Its protein is CASSLSNGGLYNEQFF.

There are many counts of this clonotype. This chain links TRBV6-6 with TRBJ1-1; possible D gene TRBD1, 6 bases. The length of the CDR3 is 14 residues. V lost 6 bases, J lost 1 base, and 12 bases lay in between. Germline-derived CDR1 and CDR2 are MNHNY and SVGAGI (reference sequence). CDR3: CASSPAGENTEAFF. The DNA for the CDR3 is TGTGCCAGCAGCCCTGCAGGGGAGAACACTGAAGCTTTCTTT.